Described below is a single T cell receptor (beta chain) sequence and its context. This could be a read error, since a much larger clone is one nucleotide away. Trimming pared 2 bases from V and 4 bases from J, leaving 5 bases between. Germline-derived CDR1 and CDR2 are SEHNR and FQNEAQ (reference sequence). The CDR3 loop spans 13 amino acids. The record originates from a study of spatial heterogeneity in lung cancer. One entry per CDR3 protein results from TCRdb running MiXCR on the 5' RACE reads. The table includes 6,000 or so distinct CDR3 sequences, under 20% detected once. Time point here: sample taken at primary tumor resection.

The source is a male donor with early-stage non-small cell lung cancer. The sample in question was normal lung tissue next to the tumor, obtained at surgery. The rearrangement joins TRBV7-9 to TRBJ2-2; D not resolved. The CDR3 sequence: CASSLHLTGELFF. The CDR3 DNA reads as TGTGCCAGCAGCTTACACCTCACCGGGGAGCTGTTTTTT.